Below are 30 T cell receptor beta chains sequenced from a single sample in a study of cytomegalovirus exposure and HLA in healthy donors. Some clones are missing from TCRdb's copy, which holds only in-frame ones; the method was immunoSEQ multiplex PCR. The data show 82,000 or so clones, 85% to 95% seen once. Sequenced sample: PBMCs. The source is a man younger than 35 in good health and CMV-seronegative.

The J gene is TRBJ2-1, the V gene TRBV6-1; D possibly corresponds to TRBD1 (5 bases). V was trimmed by 0 bases and J by 13 bases, leaving 13 bases between them. This CDR3 has 13 amino acids. Germline V gives CDR1 MNHNS, CDR2 SASEGT. CDR3 sequence reads: CASSEAGQLVQFF. The CDR3 DNA follows: TGTGCCAGCAGTGAAGCGGGGCAATTAGTCCAGTTCTTC.

The CDR3 spells CASSWNSGGANNEQFF. The CDR3 DNA follows: TGTGCCAGCAGTTGGAATAGCGGGGGCGCTAACAATGAGCAGTTCTTC. This rearrangement joins TRBV2 to TRBJ2-1, with TRBD2 matching over 9 bases. The CDR3 is 16 residues long. CDR1 is SNHLY and CDR2 is FYNNEI in the germline V gene. Germline trimming cut 5 bases from V and 5 bases from J; bases unmatched to any gene: 10.

This clone was observed a single time. The CDR3 region has the DNA TGTGCCAGCAGCGCAGGGGCCGGGACAACTGAGCAGTACTTC. Its protein is CASSAGAGTTEQYF. The chain uses TRBV11-2 and TRBJ2-7; D may be TRBD1 (6 bases). The CDR3 contains 14 residues. The germline CDR1 and CDR2 sequences are SGHAT and FQNNGV. With 5 bases removed from V and 7 bases from J, the gap between germline ends came to 18 bases.

The chain combines TRBV6-1 with TRBJ2-6, with unresolved D. The V end was cut by 3 bases, the J end by 0 bases, with 3 bases between. Germline V gene lookup returns CDR1 MNHNS and CDR2 SASEGT. The CDR3 length is 14 residues. In DNA form, the CDR3 reads TGTGCCAGCAGTGACATCTCTGGGGCCAACGTCCTGACTTTC. Protein: CASSDISGANVLTF.

The J gene is TRBJ1-6, the V gene TRBV30, with TRBD1 as a possible D gene (6 bases). The CDR3 loop spans 13 amino acids. Between the trimmed V and J ends, which lost 3 bases and 5 bases, there was a span of 8 bases. The V gene's germline CDR1 is GTSNPN and CDR2 SVGIG (reference sequence). CDR3 nucleotide sequence: TGTGCCTGGAGAGGGGGGGATAATTCACCCCTCCACTTT. The encoded protein is CAWRGGDNSPLHF. Full variable domain (rest looked up from reference TRBV30 and TRBJ1-6): SQTIHQWPATLVQPVGSPLSLECTVEGTSNPNLYWYRQAAGRGLQLLFYSVGIGQISSEVPQNLSASRPQDRQFILSSKKLLLSDSGFYLCAWRGGDNSPLHFGNGTRLTVT.

This clone was observed a single time. V gene TRBV9 combines with J gene TRBJ1-4, with D uncertain. Germline assignment: CDR1 SGDLS and CDR2 YYNGEE. Trimming cost V 1 base and J 4 bases, with 8 bases left between them. The CDR3 extends over 14 amino acids. CDR3 region: CASSVSPVNEKLFF. The CDR3 region has the DNA TGTGCCAGCAGCGTAAGCCCCGTTAATGAAAAACTGTTTTTT. Based on the CDR3 plus reference TRBV9 and TRBJ1-4, the full variable domain is DSGVTQTPKHLITATGQRVTLRCSPRSGDLSVYWYQQSLDQGLQFLIQYYNGEERAKGNILERFSAQQFPDLHSELNLSSLELGDSALYFCASSVSPVNEKLFFGSGTQLSVL.

The chain is built from TRBV27 and TRBJ2-2, with 8 bases fitting TRBD1. CDR3 size: 13 residues. The germline CDR1 and CDR2 sequences are MNHEY and SMNVEV (reference sequence). Losses at the gene ends were 4 bases for V and 7 bases for J; bases not matched to a gene: 2. In nucleotides, the CDR3 is TGTGCCAGCAGTTCAGGGGGCGGCGGGGAGCTGTTTTTT. Protein: CASSSGGGGELFF.

The chain carries TRBV6-4 and TRBJ2-5; 9 bases agree with TRBD2. The CDR3 length is 15 residues. V was clipped by 3 bases and J by 1 base; unmatched bases: 3. Germline V gives CDR1 MRHNA, CDR2 SNTAGT. CDR3 in amino acids: CASSESGGSQETQYF. CDR3 nucleotides: TGTGCCAGCAGTGAGAGCGGGGGGTCCCAAGAGACCCAGTACTTC.

A single count supports this clone. The V call is TRBV7-9, the J call TRBJ1-1, with D tentatively TRBD1 (6 bases). V was cut by 1 base and J by 10 bases, with 16 bases left in between. This CDR3 has 14 amino acids. Germline V gene lookup returns CDR1 SEHNR and CDR2 FQNEAQ (reference sequence). This CDR3 is CASSLVGAQGVAFF. DNA for the CDR3: TGTGCCAGCAGCTTAGTGGGGGCGCAGGGAGTAGCTTTCTTT.

The chain has TRBV29-1 and TRBJ2-3, with 10 bases aligning to TRBD2. Trimming cost V 7 bases and J 0 bases; bases outside gene matches: 10. The CDR3 is 16 amino acids. CDR1 SQVTM and CDR2 ANQGSEA come from the germline V gene. CDR3 protein: CSAGASSGGSTDTQYF. The CDR3 DNA follows: TGCAGCGCGGGGGCCTCTAGCGGGGGTAGCACAGATACGCAGTATTTT.

In nucleotides, the CDR3 is TGTGCCAGCAGCCCAAGCTTCCCCGGGGAGTATGGCTACACCTTC. This sequence encodes CASSPSFPGEYGYTF. The V call is TRBV7-9, the J call TRBJ1-2; D is unclear. CDR1 SEHNR and CDR2 FQNEAQ come from the germline V gene (reference sequence). This CDR3 comprises 15 residues. V gave up 5 bases and J gave up 5 bases, with 18 bases separating them.

This clone is a singleton in its sample. The chain carries TRBV18 and TRBJ2-5; the match to TRBD1 covers 8 bases. Trimming removed 6 bases from V and 1 base from J; junction bases left unmatched: 4. Per the germline V gene, CDR1 is KGHSH and CDR2 is LQKENI. The CDR3 loop spans 14 amino acids. The CDR3 DNA follows: TGTGCCAGCTCTTCCGGGACAGGCCAAGAGACCCAGTACTTC. Translated, it gives CASSSGTGQETQYF.

The chain joins TRBV5-4 to TRBJ2-3; TRBD2 matches 7 bases. Germline CDR1 reads SGHNT; CDR2 reads YYREEE (reference sequence). The CDR3 runs 15 residues. V lost 0 bases, J lost 4 bases, and 5 bases stayed unmatched. The CDR3 DNA reads as TGTGCCAGCAGCTTGGCGGGCGGGGGAGCAGATACGCAGTATTTT. Its translation is CASSLAGGGADTQYF.

This clone ranks as medium-sized. The chain has TRBV27 and TRBJ1-6; a possible D gene is TRBD1 (5 bases). Germline V gene sequence: CDR1 MNHEY, CDR2 SMNVEV (reference sequence). With 5 bases removed from V and 9 bases from J, the gap between germline ends came to 20 bases. The length of the CDR3 is 16 residues. CDR3 sequence (DNA): TGTGCCAGCAGTCCCACAGGTCTAAGCCAAGTTTCACCCCTCCACTTT. The encoded protein is CASSPTGLSQVSPLHF.

The CDR3 reads CASSSVFGNTIYF. In DNA, the CDR3 is TGTGCCAGCAGTTCGGTTTTCGGAAACACCATATATTTT. V is TRBV28 and J is TRBJ1-3; D unclear. Germline lookup yields CDR1 MDHEN and CDR2 SYDVKM. The CDR3 runs 13 residues. Trimming removed 4 bases from V and 4 bases from J, with 8 bases in between.

The chain combines TRBV25-1 with TRBJ1-4; 7 nucleotides line up with TRBD1. V dropped 3 bases and J dropped 4; count of bases not matched to a gene: 8. Germline assignment: CDR1 MGHDK and CDR2 SYGVNS. The CDR3 is made up of 16 amino acids. As DNA, the CDR3 is TGTGCCAGCAGTGACCTAGGGACAGTGGGTAATGAAAAACTGTTTTTT. Protein sequence: CASSDLGTVGNEKLFF.

V and J are TRBV6-5 and TRBJ2-7; 8 bases match TRBD1. The CDR3 has 13 amino acids. With V trimmed by 2 bases and J by 5 bases, 2 bases remained unmatched. Germline V gives CDR1 MNHEY, CDR2 SVGAGI. CDR3 region: CASSYGTGDEQYF. The CDR3 DNA is TGTGCCAGCAGTTACGGGACAGGAGACGAGCAGTACTTC.

The chain carries TRBV28 and TRBJ1-2; D call uncertain. Trimming shortened V by 0 bases and J by 0 bases, and 5 bases separated the two germline ends. The CDR3 has 14 amino acids. The V gene's germline CDR1 is MDHEN and CDR2 SYDVKM. The chain's CDR3 is CASSLWQANYGYTF. CDR3 coding DNA: TGTGCCAGCAGTTTATGGCAGGCTAACTATGGCTACACCTTC.

This chain joins TRBV5-1 and TRBJ2-5, with a tentative D call TRBD2 (6 bases). The CDR3 length is 16 residues. The germline V and J ends were trimmed by 5 bases and 2 bases, with 19 bases remaining between them. Germline CDR1 and CDR2: SGHRS and YFSETQ. For the CDR3, the DNA is TGCGCCAGCAGACTCAGCTGGGGTAGCGGACAAGAGACCCAGTACTTC. This gives the protein CASRLSWGSGQETQYF. The full variable domain, its missing parts supplied by reference TRBV5-1 and TRBJ2-5, is KAGVTQTPRYLIKTRGQQVTLSCSPISGHRSVSWYQQTPGQGLQFLFEYFSETQRNKGNFPGRFSGRQFSNSRSEMNVSTLELGDSALYLCASRLSWGSGQETQYFGPGTRLLVL.

The chain has TRBV11-2 and TRBJ1-2; perhaps TRBD1 as D (6 bases). The germline CDR1 and CDR2 sequences are SGHAT and FQNNGV. This CDR3 is 13 amino acids long. V was pared by 6 bases and J by 8 bases, with 16 bases between. CDR3 sequence (DNA): TGTGCCAGCAGTAAGACAGGCCCGGGGGGCTACACCTTC. It yields the protein CASSKTGPGGYTF.

The rearrangement links TRBV5-1 to TRBJ2-5; TRBD2 matches at 8 bases. After removal of 0 bases from V and 4 bases from J, the junction contained 2 bases not matched to a gene. The CDR3 contains 14 residues. CDR1 is SGHRS and CDR2 is YFSETQ in the germline V gene. This CDR3 is CASSLGTSRETQYF. The CDR3 coding sequence is TGCGCCAGCAGCTTGGGGACTAGCAGAGAGACCCAGTACTTC. Full variable domain (remainder filled in from reference TRBV5-1 and TRBJ2-5): KAGVTQTPRYLIKTRGQQVTLSCSPISGHRSVSWYQQTPGQGLQFLFEYFSETQRNKGNFPGRFSGRQFSNSRSEMNVSTLELGDSALYLCASSLGTSRETQYFGPGTRLLVL.

The V call is TRBV28, the J call TRBJ2-1; D uncertain. From germline, CDR1 is MDHEN and CDR2 SYDVKM. The V and J ends lost 6 bases and 3 bases respectively, with 9 bases between them. The CDR3 is 13 amino acids. The chain's CDR3 is CASRTRLYNEQFF. In nucleotides, the CDR3 is TGTGCCAGCAGAACACGACTCTACAATGAGCAGTTCTTC.

CDR3 region: CAIRGTGPSYNEQFF. CDR3 coding DNA: TGTGCCATCAGGGGGACAGGGCCCTCCTACAATGAGCAGTTCTTC. The rearrangement links TRBV10-3 to TRBJ2-1; 9 bases fit TRBD1. The CDR3 spans 15 residues. The trim removed 6 bases at V and 0 bases at J, leaving 3 bases unmatched. CDR1 and CDR2 from the germline V gene are ENHRY and SYGVKD.

The rearrangement uses TRBV6-5 and TRBJ2-3; D may be TRBD2 (6 bases). Trimming left V 3 bases short and J 4 bases short, with 17 bases between. This CDR3 is 16 amino acids long. The germline V gene has CDR1 MNHEY and CDR2 SVGAGI. CDR3 nucleotide sequence: TGTGCCAGCAGTTATACGGGGGTAACGAACGCAGATACGCAGTATTTT. Its protein is CASSYTGVTNADTQYF.

The V and J genes are TRBV28 and TRBJ1-1, with 9 bases lining up with TRBD1. The germline V gene encodes CDR1 MDHEN and CDR2 SYDVKM. CDR3 length: 14 residues. The CDR3 sequence: CVSKSPGQGLKAFF. CDR3 DNA: TGTGTTTCAAAATCCCCGGGACAGGGTTTAAAAGCTTTCTTT.

The chain recombines TRBV6-5 with TRBJ2-1; perhaps TRBD1 as D (6 bases). Trimming removed 6 bases at V and 7 bases at J, with 10 bases between. From germline, CDR1 is MNHEY and CDR2 SVGAGI. This CDR3 is built from 12 residues. CDR3 in amino acids: CASSRTVNEQFF. The CDR3, as DNA: TGTGCCAGCAGCCGGACAGTAAATGAGCAGTTCTTC.

V is TRBV29-1 and J is TRBJ2-1; D remains unclear. Germline V gene lookup returns CDR1 SQVTM and CDR2 ANQGSEA. CDR3 size: 15 residues. V was pared by 7 bases and J by 7 bases, with 23 bases between. CDR3 sequence (DNA): TGCAGCGCTCCGCCGGCCGGGTTCCTCTGGAATGAGCAGTTCTTC. This sequence encodes CSAPPAGFLWNEQFF.

This clone was recorded a few times. V and J are TRBV18 and TRBJ1-6; 7 bases are a match to TRBD1. Per germline, CDR1 KGHSH and CDR2 LQKENI. V was clipped by 3 bases and J by 7 bases; unmatched bases: 3. The CDR3 is made up of 14 amino acids. The CDR3 DNA follows: TGTGCCAGCTCACCCCGGGACAGAAATTCACCCCTCCACTTT. Amino acid sequence: CASSPRDRNSPLHF. The full variable domain, rest sourced from reference TRBV18 and TRBJ1-6, is NAGVMQNPRHLVRRRGQEARLRCSPMKGHSHVYWYRQLPEEGLKFMVYLQKENIIDESGMPKERFSAEFPKEGPSILRIQQVVRGDSAAYFCASSPRDRNSPLHFGNGTRLTVT.

The chain combines TRBV2 with TRBJ1-5, with D unresolved. Germline CDR1 reads SNHLY; CDR2 reads FYNNEI. Trimming cost V 8 bases and J 0 bases, with 8 bases left between them. The CDR3 totals 13 residues. CDR3 bases: TGTGCCAGCCAAGCGGTTAGCAATCAGCCCCAGCATTTT. Encoded protein: CASQAVSNQPQHF.

The J gene is TRBJ2-7, the V gene TRBV5-4; TRBD1 matches at 8 bases. V was pared by 0 bases and J by 1 base, with 6 bases of the junction left unmatched. Germline V gene lookup returns CDR1 SGHNT and CDR2 YYREEE (reference sequence). This CDR3 is built from 16 residues. The CDR3 spells CASSLAGRGLSYEQYF. In DNA, the CDR3 is TGTGCCAGCAGCTTGGCGGGCAGGGGGCTATCCTACGAGCAGTACTTC.